Below, one T cell receptor (beta chain) is given with its context. Its cognate antigen is unknown. The data derive from a study of response to subunit inactivated influenza vaccine. Notes on the study in general: T cells newly recruited by each seasonal influenza vaccination are few, the authors suggested.

TCRdb re-called the RT-PCR reads with MiXCR, one entry per CDR3 protein. The sample includes around 580,000 distinct CDR3 sequences, around 13% of them seen just once. The ends lost 5 bases at V and 2 bases at J; junction bases unmatched: 9. CDR1 and CDR2 (germline): DFQATT, SNEGSKA (reference sequence). The CDR3 length is 14 residues. This rearrangement joins TRBV20-1 to TRBJ2-7; 7 nucleotides align to TRBD1. The sample in question was PBMCs from blood, obtained about 13 days after vaccination. This clonotype was sampled from a man aged 45-65 years who received an inactivated influenza vaccine. In DNA form, the CDR3 reads TGCAGTGCTCGACGGGACAGAGCCACCTACGAGCAGTACTTC. This encodes CSARRDRATYEQYF.